This is a list of T cell receptor beta chains from one sample in a study of cytomegalovirus exposure and HLA in healthy donors. Profiled with immunoSEQ multiplex PCR; TCRdb holds only in-frame clones, not every one. The sample holds roughly 240,000 clones; more than 75% are singletons and the top ten take roughly 0.24%. Sequencing was performed on PBMCs. These receptors were collected from a girl aged 2-15 years in good health and CMV-seronegative. Both conserved end residues are part of each CDR3. The D gene is left open where the match is weak. Part of the rows lack a size; the others show once, few, many or a class for expanded clones.

D gene	CDR3 length	J gene	clone size	V gene	CDR3 DNA	CDR3 protein
TRBD1	17	TRBJ1-4	NA	TRBV5-1	TGCGCCAGCAGCTCCCGGGACAGGGTTCGGGCTAATGAAAAACTGTTTTTT	CASSSRDRVRANEKLFF
TRBD1	14	TRBJ2-7	NA	TRBV4-1	TGCGCCAGCAGCCTGGGGACAGGGAGTTACGAGCAGTACTTC	CASSLGTGSYEQYF
TRBD1	15	TRBJ2-7	NA	TRBV5-1	TGCGCCAGCAGCGAACACCGGGACAGGGGTCACGAGCAGTACTTC	CASSEHRDRGHEQYF
TRBD1	15	TRBJ2-5	NA	TRBV4-1	TGCGCCAGCAGCAGACAACAGGGGTACCAAGAGACCCAGTACTTC	CASSRQQGYQETQYF
NA	12	TRBJ1-4	once	TRBV5-4	TGTGCCAGCAGCTCTGAGGAGGAAAAACTGTTTTTT	CASSSEEEKLFF
NA	16	TRBJ1-6	NA	TRBV6-6	TGTGCCAGCAAGGAACCGCAGGGGAGGGATAATTCACCCCTCCACTTT	CASKEPQGRDNSPLHF
NA	14	TRBJ1-1	NA	TRBV6-5	TGTGCCAGCAGTTCGTCGAGGGCGAACACTGAAGCTTTCTTT	CASSSSRANTEAFF
NA	13	TRBJ1-5	few	TRBV5-1	TGCGCCAGCAGCCCGACATTTAATCAGCCCCAGCATTTT	CASSPTFNQPQHF
NA	15	TRBJ2-1	NA	TRBV6-1	TGTGCCAGCAGTGTCAGTCAGGGGGGACCCAATGAGCAGTTCTTC	CASSVSQGGPNEQFF
NA	16	TRBJ2-2	NA	TRBV5-1	TGCGCCAGCAGCGTTGGACTACTCGGGAACACCGGGGAGCTGTTTTTT	CASSVGLLGNTGELFF
NA	13	TRBJ1-2	NA	TRBV18	TGTGCCAGCTCACCTTCAGGGGACTATGGCTACACCTTC	CASSPSGDYGYTF
NA	15	TRBJ1-4	NA	TRBV15	TGTGCCACCAGCATTATGACGGATGAGGGAGAAAAACTGTTTTTT	CATSIMTDEGEKLFF
TRBD2	15	TRBJ2-3	NA	TRBV29-1	TGCAGCGTTGAAGAGGGACTAGCGGGAGCAGATACGCAGTATTTT	CSVEEGLAGADTQYF
TRBD1	13	TRBJ2-1	NA	TRBV5-6	TGTGCCAGCAGCCGCCCAGGGGGCGGGGTGCAGTTCTTC	CASSRPGGGVQFF
TRBD1	15	TRBJ1-6	once	TRBV27	TGTGCCAGCAGTCCCCGGGACAGGGTCAATTCACCCCTCCACTTT	CASSPRDRVNSPLHF
TRBD1	13	TRBJ1-1	NA	TRBV10-3	TGTGCCATCAGTGAGAGAGGACAGGGTGAAGCTTTCTTT	CAISERGQGEAFF
TRBD1	15	TRBJ1-4	NA	TRBV7-9	TGTGCCAGCAGCTTAGAACAGGGGATTAATGAAAAACTGTTTTTT	CASSLEQGINEKLFF
TRBD1	14	TRBJ1-2	NA	TRBV10-1	TGCGCCAGCAGTGCCGGGACAGGGGACTATGGCTACACCTTC	CASSAGTGDYGYTF
NA	16	TRBJ1-5	few	TRBV5-5	TGTGCCAGCAGCTCGAAGTTGACCGGGGTTAGTCAGCCCCAGCATTTT	CASSSKLTGVSQPQHF
TRBD1	19	TRBJ1-3	NA	TRBV27	TGTGCCAGCAGCCTAGCCAGCCCCTGGACAGGGGGGCCTGGAAACACCATATATTTT	CASSLASPWTGGPGNTIYF
TRBD2	14	TRBJ2-5	NA	TRBV6-6	TGTGCCAGCAGTTACTCGGCGGGAGTGGAGACCCAGTACTTC	CASSYSAGVETQYF
NA	15	TRBJ1-1	NA	TRBV5-6	TGTGCCAGCAGCTTGGCCACCAGGTTGAACACTGAAGCTTTCTTT	CASSLATRLNTEAFF
NA	13	TRBJ2-7	once	TRBV30	TGTGCCTGGAAGACGCGGATGTACTACGAGCAGTACTTC	CAWKTRMYYEQYF